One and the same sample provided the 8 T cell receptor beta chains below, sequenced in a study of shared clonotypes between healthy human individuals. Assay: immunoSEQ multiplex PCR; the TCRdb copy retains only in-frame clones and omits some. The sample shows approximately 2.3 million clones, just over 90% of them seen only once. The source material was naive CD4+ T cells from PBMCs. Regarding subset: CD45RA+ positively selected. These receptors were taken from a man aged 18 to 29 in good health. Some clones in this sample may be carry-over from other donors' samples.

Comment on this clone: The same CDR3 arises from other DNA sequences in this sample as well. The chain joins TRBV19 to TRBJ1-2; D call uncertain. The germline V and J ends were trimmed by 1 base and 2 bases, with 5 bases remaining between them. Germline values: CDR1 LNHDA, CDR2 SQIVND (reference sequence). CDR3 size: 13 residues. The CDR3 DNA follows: TGTGCCAGTAGTATAGGCAGAAACTATGGCTACACCTTC. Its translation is CASSIGRNYGYTF.

As DNA, the CDR3 is TGTGCCAGCAGCTTGGAGGTTAGGGTTACCGGGGAGCTGTTTTTT. It translates to CASSLEVRVTGELFF. The rearrangement uses TRBV5-4 and TRBJ2-2; D gene uncertain. Germline CDR1 reads SGHNT; CDR2 reads YYREEE (reference sequence). Trimming shortened V by 0 bases and J by 5 bases, and 11 bases separated the two germline ends. This CDR3 contains 15 residues.

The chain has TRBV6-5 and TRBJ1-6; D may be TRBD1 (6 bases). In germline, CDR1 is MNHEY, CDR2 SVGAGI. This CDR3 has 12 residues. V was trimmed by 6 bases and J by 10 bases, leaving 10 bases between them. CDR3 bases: TGTGCCAGCAGGCTACAGGGATCACCCCTCCACTTT. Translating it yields CASRLQGSPLHF.

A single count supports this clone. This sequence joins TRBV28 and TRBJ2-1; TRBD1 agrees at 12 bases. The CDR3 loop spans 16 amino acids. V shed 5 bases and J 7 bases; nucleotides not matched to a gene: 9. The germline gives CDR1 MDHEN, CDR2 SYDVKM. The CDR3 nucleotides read TGTGCCAGCAGTAATTTTGGGACAGGGGGCTTGAATGAGCAGTTCTTC. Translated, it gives CASSNFGTGGLNEQFF.

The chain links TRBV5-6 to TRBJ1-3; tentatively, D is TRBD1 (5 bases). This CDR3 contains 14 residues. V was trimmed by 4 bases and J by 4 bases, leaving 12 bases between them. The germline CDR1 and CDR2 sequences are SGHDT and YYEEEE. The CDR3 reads CASSTPGRGNTIYF. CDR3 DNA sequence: TGTGCCAGCAGCACCCCGGGACGGGGAAACACCATATATTTT.

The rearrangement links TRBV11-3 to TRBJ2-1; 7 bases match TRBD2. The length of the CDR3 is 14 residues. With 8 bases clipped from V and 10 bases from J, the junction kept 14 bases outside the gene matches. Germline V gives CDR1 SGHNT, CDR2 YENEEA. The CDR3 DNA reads TGTGCCAGCCGTCGGGGAGGGGATGAGGAGGAGCAGTTCTTC. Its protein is CASRRGGDEEEQFF.

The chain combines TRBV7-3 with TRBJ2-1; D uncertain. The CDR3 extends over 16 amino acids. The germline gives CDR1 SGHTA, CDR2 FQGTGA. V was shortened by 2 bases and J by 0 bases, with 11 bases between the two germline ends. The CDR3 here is CASSLLPDVSYNEQFF. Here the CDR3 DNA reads TGTGCCAGCAGCTTACTTCCGGATGTCTCCTACAATGAGCAGTTCTTC. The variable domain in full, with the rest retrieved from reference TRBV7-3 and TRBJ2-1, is GAGVSQTPSNKVTEKGKYVELRCDPISGHTALYWYRQSLGQGPEFLIYFQGTGAADDSGLPNDRFFAVRPEGSVSTLKIQRTERGDSAVYLCASSLLPDVSYNEQFFGPGTRLTVL.

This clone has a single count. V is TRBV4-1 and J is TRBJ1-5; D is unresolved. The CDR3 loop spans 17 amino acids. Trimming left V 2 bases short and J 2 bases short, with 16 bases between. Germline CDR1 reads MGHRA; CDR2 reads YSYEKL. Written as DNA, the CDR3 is TGCGCCAGCAGCCAATCCGACCCCCCGTCAGGCAATCAGCCCCAGCATTTT. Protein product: CASSQSDPPSGNQPQHF.